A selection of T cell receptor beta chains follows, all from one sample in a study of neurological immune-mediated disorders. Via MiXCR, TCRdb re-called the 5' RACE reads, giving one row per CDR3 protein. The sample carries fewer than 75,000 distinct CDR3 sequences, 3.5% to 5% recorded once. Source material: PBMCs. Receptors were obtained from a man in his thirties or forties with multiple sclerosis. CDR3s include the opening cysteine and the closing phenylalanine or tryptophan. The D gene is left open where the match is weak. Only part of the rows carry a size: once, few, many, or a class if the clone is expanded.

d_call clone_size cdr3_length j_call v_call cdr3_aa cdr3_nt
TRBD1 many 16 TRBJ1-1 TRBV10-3 CAISEGTTGMNTEAFF TGTGCCATCAGTGAAGGGACGACAGGGATGAACACTGAAGCTTTCTTT
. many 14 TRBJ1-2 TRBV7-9 CASSGPAGGSGYTF TGTGCCAGCAGCGGACCTGCCGGGGGCAGCGGCTACACCTTC
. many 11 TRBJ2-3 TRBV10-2 CASNLADTQYF TGCGCCAGCAACCTAGCGGATACGCAGTATTTT
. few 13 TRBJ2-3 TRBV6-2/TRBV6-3 CASSSGLPDTQYF TGTGCCAGCAGTTCGGGACTTCCCGATACGCAGTATTTT
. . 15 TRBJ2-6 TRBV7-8 CASSPDYSGANVLTF TGTGCCAGCAGTCCGGATTACTCTGGGGCCAACGTCCTGACTTTC
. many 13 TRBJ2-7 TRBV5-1 CASVPESSYEQYF TGCGCCAGCGTCCCGGAGAGCTCCTACGAGCAGTACTTC
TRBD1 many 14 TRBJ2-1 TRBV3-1 CASSKGTGGNEQFF TGTGCCAGCAGCAAAGGGACAGGGGGCAATGAGCAGTTCTTC
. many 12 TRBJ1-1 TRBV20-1 CSAGPRNTEAFF TGCAGTGCAGGACCAAGGAACACTGAAGCTTTCTTT
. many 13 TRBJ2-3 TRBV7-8 CASSLSVDDTQYF TGTGCCAGCAGCTTATCAGTGGACGATACGCAGTATTTT
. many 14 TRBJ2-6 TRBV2 CASRLDSGANVLTF TGTGCCAGCAGGCTGGATTCTGGGGCCAACGTCCTGACTTTC
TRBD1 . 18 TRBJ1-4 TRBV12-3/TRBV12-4 CASSFSRDRGPLGEKLFF TGTGCCAGCAGTTTTTCCAGGGACAGGGGTCCTCTAGGGGAAAAACTGTTTTTT
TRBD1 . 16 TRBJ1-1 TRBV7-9 CASSLADRVTYTEAFF TGTGCCAGCAGCTTAGCCGACAGGGTTACATACACTGAAGCTTTCTTT
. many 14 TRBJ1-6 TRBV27 CASNIQGPNSPLHF TGTGCCAGCAACATACAGGGACCCAATTCACCCCTCCACTTT
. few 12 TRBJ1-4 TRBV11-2 CASSVGRGKLFF TGTGCCAGCAGCGTCGGACGGGGAAAACTGTTTTTT
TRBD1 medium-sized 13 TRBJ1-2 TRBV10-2 CASSPQGNYGYTF TGCGCCAGCAGTCCACAGGGGAACTATGGCTACACCTTC
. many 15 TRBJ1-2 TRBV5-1 CASSLRDAHQEGYTF TGCGCCAGCAGTTTGAGAGACGCCCACCAGGAGGGCTACACCTTC
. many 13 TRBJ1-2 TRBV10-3 CAISSPTNYGYTF TGTGCCATCAGTAGTCCCACTAACTATGGCTACACCTTC
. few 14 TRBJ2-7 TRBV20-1 CSARTQALGDEQYF TGCAGTGCTAGGACACAGGCCCTCGGGGACGAGCAGTACTTC
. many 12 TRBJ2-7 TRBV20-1 CSARDGPWEQYF TGCAGTGCTAGAGACGGGCCTTGGGAGCAGTACTTC
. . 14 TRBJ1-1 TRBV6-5 CASRTGTTVTEAFF TGTGCCAGCAGGACAGGAACAACCGTCACTGAAGCTTTCTTT
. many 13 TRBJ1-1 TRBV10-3 CAISDQMNTEAFF TGTGCCATCAGCGATCAAATGAACACTGAAGCTTTCTTT
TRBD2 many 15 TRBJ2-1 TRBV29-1 CSAIPGGNPPNEQFF TGCAGCGCCATCCCCGGGGGGAATCCCCCTAATGAGCAGTTCTTC
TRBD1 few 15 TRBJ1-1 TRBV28 CASSTSTGMNTEAFF TGTGCCAGCTCCACCTCGACAGGGATGAACACTGAAGCTTTCTTT
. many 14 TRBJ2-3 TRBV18 CASSPQEGVHTQYF TGTGCCAGCTCCCCTCAAGAGGGGGTGCATACGCAGTATTTT
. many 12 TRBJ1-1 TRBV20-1 CSASGQNTEAFF TGCAGTGCTTCGGGACAGAACACTGAAGCTTTCTTT
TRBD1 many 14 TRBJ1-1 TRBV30 CAWSVGTDPTEAFF TGTGCCTGGAGTGTAGGGACAGACCCCACTGAAGCTTTCTTT
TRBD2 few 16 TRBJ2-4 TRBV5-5 CASSPAPGGAKNIQYF TGTGCCAGCAGCCCTGCCCCGGGGGGAGCCAAAAACATTCAGTACTTC
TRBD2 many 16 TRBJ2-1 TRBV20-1 CSARDRTSGGAWEQFF TGCAGTGCTAGAGATAGGACTAGCGGGGGGGCCTGGGAGCAGTTCTTC
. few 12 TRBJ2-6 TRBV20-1 CSADSGANVLTF TGCAGTGCGGACTCTGGGGCCAACGTCCTGACTTTC
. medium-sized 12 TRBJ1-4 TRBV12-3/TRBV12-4 CASSSLGTQLFF TGTGCCAGCAGTTCCCTCGGCACTCAACTGTTTTTT
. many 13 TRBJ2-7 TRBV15 CATSRMGPYEQYF TGTGCCACCAGCAGAATGGGACCCTACGAGCAGTACTTC
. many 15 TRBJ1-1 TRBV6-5 CASRSAGGLNTEAFF TGTGCCAGCAGGTCTGCGGGGGGCCTGAACACTGAAGCTTTCTTT
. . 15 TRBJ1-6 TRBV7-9 CASSLEGWGNSPLNF TGTGCCAGCAGCTTAGAAGGATGGGGTAATTCACCCCTCAACTTT
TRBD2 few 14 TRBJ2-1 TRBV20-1 CSASGGASYNEQFF TGCAGTGCTAGCGGGGGGGCGTCCTACAATGAGCAGTTCTTC
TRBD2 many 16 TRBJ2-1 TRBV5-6 CASSPPGGGAAIEQFF TGTGCCAGCAGTCCCCCGGGCGGGGGGGCCGCCATCGAGCAGTTCTTC
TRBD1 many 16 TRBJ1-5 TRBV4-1 CASSPGTGRGNQPQHF TGCGCCAGCAGCCCTGGGACAGGCCGTGGCAATCAGCCCCAGCATTTT
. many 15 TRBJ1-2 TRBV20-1 CSARSAPGANYGYTF TGCAGTGCTAGAAGTGCTCCGGGGGCTAACTATGGCTACACCTTC